Shown below are 27 T cell receptor beta chains from a single sample sequenced in a study of chemoradiotherapy in HPV16-positive cancers (dated by TCRdb to between 2021 and 2024). Library method: the immunoSEQ multiplex PCR assay. As stored in TCRdb, this immuneACCESS dataset retains in-frame rearrangements with V and J assigned. A fraction of the clones does not appear; measured against another copy, unresolved V genes explain less than half of the discrepancy, and the remainder lacks a known reason. The sample table lists about 32,000 clones, roughly 88% of them with a count of one. About 5% of the sample rests with the top ten. Sample: blood, taken from a patient who underwent chemoradiotherapy. Receptor source: a human donor with HPV-associated anogenital cancer.

The chain employs TRBV28 and TRBJ1-1, with D possibly TRBD1 on 6 matching bases. This CDR3 has 18 residues. Germline V lookup: CDR1 MDHEN, CDR2 SYDVKM. With 5 bases removed from V and 5 bases from J, the gap between germline ends came to 27 bases. The CDR3, as DNA: TGTGCCAGCAGTGACCTCGAGGAACGGGACAAAAGGGGGACTGAAGCTTTCTTT. It encodes CASSDLEERDKRGTEAFF.

The chain is built from TRBV19 and TRBJ2-1; TRBD2 matches 8 bases. CDR3 size: 15 residues. The V segment lost 2 bases and the J segment 4 bases; nucleotides outside the gene matches: 4. Germline V lookup: CDR1 LNHDA, CDR2 SQIVND (reference sequence). The DNA for the CDR3 is TGTGCCAGTAGTATACTCGGGGGGGTATACAATGAGCAGTTCTTC. Translation gives CASSILGGVYNEQFF.

The V call is TRBV25-1, the J call TRBJ2-3; D perhaps matches TRBD1 (6 bases). This CDR3 comprises 15 residues. CDR1 and CDR2 (germline): MGHDK, SYGVNS. V lost 6 bases and J lost 4, with 17 bases in between. The CDR3 DNA sequence: TGTGCCAGCAGGCCCCAGGGGATTTCAGCAGATACGCAGTATTTT. Its protein product is CASRPQGISADTQYF.

V usage is TRBV10-1 and J usage is TRBJ2-7, with D perhaps matching TRBD1 (6 bases). The V end lost 6 bases, the J end lost 4 bases, and 7 bases lay between the germline ends. This CDR3 region has 11 residues. CDR1 and CDR2 (germline): WNHNN, SYGVQD (reference sequence). CDR3 nucleotides: TGCGCCAGCAGCAGGGGATACGAGCAGTACTTC. Translated: CASSRGYEQYF.

This sequence joins TRBV7-2 and TRBJ2-2; the D is unclear. The CDR3 has 11 amino acids. CDR1 and CDR2 (germline): SGHTA, FQGNSA. Trimming shortened V by 3 bases and J by 6 bases, and 2 bases separated the two germline ends. Here the CDR3 reads CASSFAGELFF. CDR3 bases: TGTGCCAGCAGCTTCGCCGGGGAGCTGTTTTTT.

The chain carries TRBV18 and TRBJ2-7; D is uncertain. In germline, CDR1 is KGHSH, CDR2 LQKENI. CDR3 length: 10 residues. V lost 5 bases, J lost 4 bases, and 3 bases lay in between. The CDR3 region has the DNA TGTGCCAGCTCAGGGTACGAGCAGTACTTC. This gives the protein CASSGYEQYF.

This CDR3 is CASSADRLGTEAFF. As DNA, the CDR3 is TGTGCCAGCAGCGCGGACAGGCTTGGCACTGAAGCTTTCTTT. The genes are TRBV7-3 and TRBJ1-1; 7 bases align to TRBD1. Losses at the gene ends were 5 bases for V and 4 bases for J; bases not matched to a gene: 7. The CDR3 is made up of 14 amino acids. The germline CDR1 and CDR2 sequences are SGHTA and FQGTGA.

The chain recombines TRBV2 with TRBJ1-6, with 7 positions matching TRBD1. The CDR3 extends over 16 amino acids. The trim removed 7 bases at V and 0 bases at J, leaving 6 bases unmatched. Germline CDR1 and CDR2: SNHLY and FYNNEI. The CDR3 is CASTLDRSSYNSPLHF. The CDR3 DNA reads TGTGCCAGCACCTTGGACAGGAGCTCCTATAATTCACCCCTCCACTTT.

The rearrangement links TRBV19 to TRBJ2-7; D is unresolved. The CDR3 spans 12 residues. The germline gives CDR1 LNHDA, CDR2 SQIVND (reference sequence). Trimming stripped 3 bases from V and 5 bases from J, with 8 bases between. The CDR3 sequence is CASSMSPHEQYF. The CDR3 DNA follows: TGTGCCAGTAGTATGAGCCCCCACGAGCAGTACTTC.

The CDR3 bases are TGTGCCAGCAGCCTCCGGACAGGGAGGGAGACCCAGTACTTC. Protein: CASSLRTGRETQYF. The chain is built from TRBV14 and TRBJ2-5; 8 bases are shared with TRBD1. This CDR3 spans 14 amino acids. Losses at the gene ends were 4 bases for V and 5 bases for J; bases not matched to a gene: 6. From germline, CDR1 is SGHDN and CDR2 FVKESK.

The gene calls are TRBV9 and TRBJ2-1; 7 bases line up with TRBD2. Per the germline V gene, CDR1 is SGDLS and CDR2 is YYNGEE. The ends lost 6 bases at V and 8 bases at J; junction bases unmatched: 11. The CDR3 covers 14 residues. CDR3 loop: CASTSGTTHYEQFF. The CDR3 bases are TGTGCCAGCACCTCCGGGACTACTCATTATGAGCAGTTCTTC. Drawing the rest from reference TRBV9 and TRBJ2-1, the complete variable domain is DSGVTQTPKHLITATGQRVTLRCSPRSGDLSVYWYQQSLDQGLQFLIQYYNGEERAKGNILERFSAQQFPDLHSELNLSSLELGDSALYFCASTSGTTHYEQFFGPGTRLTVL.

V is TRBV10-3 and J is TRBJ1-5, with D possibly matching TRBD1 (5 bases). V was shortened by 10 bases and J by 1 base, with 14 bases between the two germline ends. The CDR3 contains 14 residues. The V gene's germline CDR1 is ENHRY and CDR2 SYGVKD. CDR3 sequence reads: CATGGGGSNQPQHF. The CDR3 nucleotides are TGTGCCACCGGGGGGGGAGGGAGCAATCAGCCCCAGCATTTT.

The rearrangement uses TRBV30 and TRBJ1-2; TRBD1 aligns across 10 bases. V lost 4 bases and J lost 6; bases outside the gene matches: 14. Germline values: CDR1 GTSNPN, CDR2 SVGIG (reference sequence). The CDR3 runs 16 residues. CDR3 nucleotides: TGTGCCTGGAATCGACAGGGGGCGTACGTGGAGGATGGCTACACCTTC. The encoded protein is CAWNRQGAYVEDGYTF.

The chain carries TRBV10-3 and TRBJ1-3, with 10 bases aligning to TRBD1. Germline trimming cut 4 bases from V and 2 bases from J; bases unmatched to any gene: 5. Germline-derived CDR1 and CDR2 are ENHRY and SYGVKD. The CDR3 contains 16 residues. In DNA, the CDR3 is TGTGCCATCAGTGGTGCCGGGACAGGGGCTGGAAACACCATATATTTT. This gives the protein CAISGAGTGAGNTIYF.

The chain is built from TRBV7-8 and TRBJ1-3, with unresolved D. The CDR3 contains 14 residues. Germline loops: CDR1 SGHVS, CDR2 FQNEAQ. V was trimmed by 4 bases and J by 1 base, leaving 8 bases between them. CDR3: CASSSGISGNTIYF. CDR3 nucleotides: TGTGCCAGCAGCTCGGGTATTTCTGGAAACACCATATATTTT.

The rearrangement uses TRBV28 and TRBJ1-1; D unresolved. Per the germline V gene, CDR1 is MDHEN and CDR2 is SYDVKM. The CDR3 runs 12 residues. Trimming cost V 3 bases and J 8 bases, with 10 bases left between them. The CDR3: CASSFYNREAFF. The CDR3 DNA follows: TGTGCCAGCAGTTTTTACAACCGAGAAGCTTTCTTT.

The V call is TRBV6-1, the J call TRBJ1-5, with D maybe TRBD1 (6 bases). This CDR3 spans 13 amino acids. Deletions cut 6 bases from V and 4 bases from J, with 10 bases between. Germline assignment: CDR1 MNHNS and CDR2 SASEGT. DNA for the CDR3: TGTGCCAGCAGCCTGGACAGAAATCAGCCCCAGCATTTT. Translated, it gives CASSLDRNQPQHF.

The J gene is TRBJ2-1, the V gene TRBV6-4; 13 nucleotides agree with TRBD2. This CDR3 spans 14 amino acids. The J segment lost 7 bases and the V segment lost 6 bases, leaving 3 bases of the junction unmatched. CDR1 and CDR2 from the germline V gene are MRHNA and SNTAGT. CDR3 nucleotide sequence: TGTGCCAGCAGAAGACTAGCGGGAGGTAATGAGCAGTTCTTC. It translates to CASRRLAGGNEQFF.

By sample share, this clone is medium-sized. The chain couples TRBV7-6 to TRBJ1-4; possible D gene TRBD1, 5 bases. In germline, CDR1 is SGHVS, CDR2 FNYEAQ. V shed 1 base and J shed 14 bases, with 20 bases lying between them. The CDR3 is 15 residues long. The CDR3: CASSLGPGSGAGLFF. Here the CDR3 DNA reads TGTGCCAGCAGCTTAGGCCCAGGGTCTGGGGCCGGCCTGTTTTTT.

The chain carries TRBV11-3 and TRBJ1-1, with D unresolved. CDR3 length equals 14 residues. Trimming removed 1 base at V and 1 base at J, with 7 bases between. The germline gives CDR1 SGHNT, CDR2 YENEEA. The CDR3 coding sequence is TGTGCCAGCAGCTTAGGGGGTAGGAACACTGAAGCTTTCTTT. Amino acids: CASSLGGRNTEAFF.

The V call is TRBV5-1, the J call TRBJ1-2; 12 positions match TRBD1. Germline CDR1 SGHRS, CDR2 YFSETQ. The junction had 7 bases not matched to a gene; V was cut back by 3 bases and J by 10 bases. The CDR3 runs 14 residues. In nucleotides, the CDR3 is TGCGCCAGCAGCTATGCCGGGACAGGGGGCGACTACACCTTC. It is translated as CASSYAGTGGDYTF.

The V and J genes are TRBV28 and TRBJ2-7; D call uncertain. The CDR3 loop spans 12 amino acids. V dropped 6 bases and J dropped 2 bases, with 8 bases sitting between them. In germline, CDR1 is MDHEN, CDR2 SYDVKM. The CDR3 DNA reads TGTGCCAGCAGCCTGGACGCCTACGAGCAGTACTTC. Translated: CASSLDAYEQYF.

This chain uses TRBV11-3 with TRBJ1-3; D unresolved. Looked up from germline, CDR1 is SGHNT and CDR2 is YENEEA. This CDR3 contains 12 residues. V shed 5 bases and J shed 7 bases, with 9 bases lying between them. Here the CDR3 DNA reads TGTGCCAGCAGCCCGGACGGGAACACCATATATTTT. Translating it yields CASSPDGNTIYF.

This clone was observed a few times. This rearrangement joins TRBV19 to TRBJ2-2; 10 nucleotides align to TRBD1. This CDR3 contains 15 residues. V shed 3 bases, J shed 4 bases, and the junction held 2 bases outside the gene matches. Germline V gene lookup returns CDR1 LNHDA and CDR2 SQIVND (reference sequence). CDR3 loop: CASSMGTGATGELFF. The CDR3 DNA reads as TGTGCCAGTAGTATGGGGACAGGGGCCACCGGGGAGCTGTTTTTT.

The chain has TRBV6-6 and TRBJ1-5, with no clear D. Between the trimmed V and J ends, which lost 0 bases and 13 bases, there was a span of 10 bases. In germline, CDR1 is MNHNY, CDR2 SVGAGI (reference sequence). The CDR3 loop spans 12 amino acids. The CDR3 sequence is CASSYSGSAQHF. CDR3 DNA: TGTGCCAGCAGTTACTCCGGGTCAGCTCAGCATTTT.

The chain carries TRBV7-2 and TRBJ2-2; a weak D match, TRBD1 (6 bases). The germline CDR1 and CDR2 sequences are SGHTA and FQGNSA. The CDR3 contains 13 residues. Deletions cut 3 bases from V and 6 bases from J, with 8 bases between. CDR3 nucleotide sequence: TGTGCCAGCAGCTTCTCAGGGGCCGGGGAGCTGTTTTTT. Protein product: CASSFSGAGELFF.

The V and J genes are TRBV5-1 and TRBJ1-1, with D maybe TRBD1 (5 bases). Germline assignment: CDR1 SGHRS and CDR2 YFSETQ. Between the trimmed V and J ends, which lost 5 bases and 1 base, there was a span of 9 bases. The CDR3 is 13 amino acids. The CDR3 bases are TGCGCCAGCAGGCGGGACCCGAACACTGAAGCTTTCTTT. Translated, it gives CASRRDPNTEAFF.